This T cell receptor beta chain is drawn from a study of shared clonotypes between healthy human individuals. Broader study findings: Sharing across four donors was highest in naive CD4 (roughly 5%) and lowest in memory CD8 (around 0.4%). Sharing of clonotypes among donors was expected to vary with sequencing depth.

About this clone itself: Its specificity is not known.

The V and J ends lost 6 bases and 4 bases respectively, with 10 bases between them. From germline, CDR1 is SEHNR and CDR2 FQNEAQ (reference sequence). The CDR3 loop spans 13 amino acids. Sorted-subset replicate PCR reactions were performed with about 200 ng DNA, corresponding to about 32,000 T cell genomes. The protocol was immunoSEQ multiplex PCR, while the TCRdb copy is restricted to in-frame clones and leaves out a portion. The sample shows just over 2,000,000 clones, 85% to 95% of them seen only once. This sequence originates from a man aged 18 to 29 in good health. Sequencing input: naive CD4+ T cells sorted from blood. The subset was: CD45RA+ positively selected. The gene calls are TRBV7-9 and TRBJ1-3, with D possibly TRBD1 on 5 matching bases. The CDR3 nucleotides are TGTGCCAGCAGGAGCGGGGCCGGAAACACCATATATTTT. Translating it yields CASRSGAGNTIYF.